Listed here is a single T cell receptor beta chain. The antigen is undetermined. This entry belongs to a study of T-cell reconstitution after alpha-beta-depleted transplantation in children. The study's findings and limits: From newly produced T cells came most of the T-cell counts and diversity one year after transplant.

Germline trimming cut 6 bases from V and 2 bases from J; bases unmatched to any gene: 12. CDR3 length: 15 amino acids. The germline gives CDR1 DFQATT, CDR2 SNEGSKA (reference sequence). Preparation of the TCRbeta library involved a method that used unique molecular identifiers. One entry per CDR3 protein, called by TCRdb with MiXCR from the PCR reads. The sample has 25,000 or so distinct CDR3 sequences, 15% to 20% seen once. This TCR was recovered from a male patient aged 2 to 10 who had a stem cell transplant for acute lymphoblastic leukemia, so the T cells may come from the graft donor. Sequenced material: PBMCs, mostly from graft donor cells, taken 60 days after TCRalphabeta/CD19-depleted stem cell transplant. The genes are TRBV20-1 and TRBJ2-7; 8 bases are a match to TRBD2. The DNA of the CDR3 is TGCAGTGCGGAGAGGGCGGTAGCGGGGACCTACGAGCAGTACTTC. Translating gives CSAERAVAGTYEQYF.